Reported below is one T cell receptor beta chain. TCRdb's copy holds only in-frame clones and misses some; the assay was immunoSEQ multiplex PCR. The sample lists under 300,000 clones; 70% to 85% were seen once. These data originate in a study of blood T cell repertoires in COVID-19. This CDR3 contains 15 residues. Germline V gene lookup returns CDR1 MNHEY and CDR2 SMNVEV (reference sequence). Trimming removed 5 bases from V and 0 bases from J, with 14 bases in between. This clonotype originated in a man in his forties who had recovered from COVID-19. The sequencing sample was made of PBMCs or T cells enriched from blood (not recorded which). The chain uses TRBV27 and TRBJ2-7, with D perhaps matching TRBD2 (6 bases). CDR3 bases: TGTGCCAGCAGTCGCTTAGGCGGGGCCTCCTACGAGCAGTACTTC. This translates into CASSRLGGASYEQYF.